One and the same sample provided the 20 T cell receptor beta chains below, sequenced in a study of blood T cell repertoires in COVID-19. Measured with immunoSEQ multiplex PCR; TCRdb has only the in-frame clones, and not every one. This repertoire shows a few hundred thousand clones, about four fifths found once; its top ten account for roughly 3.2%. The sequencing sample was made of PBMCs or T cells enriched from blood (not recorded which). The source is a man aged 50-59 years who had recovered from COVID-19.

This sequence joins TRBV6-5 and TRBJ1-1; possible D gene TRBD1, 6 bases. Germline CDR1 MNHEY, CDR2 SVGAGI. V lost 2 bases and J 6 bases, leaving 16 bases between the germline ends. The CDR3 loop spans 15 amino acids. In nucleotides, the CDR3 is TGTGCCAGCAGTTACCTCCCCAGGGGTATTTCTGAAGCTTTCTTT. This codes for CASSYLPRGISEAFF.

The rearrangement links TRBV28 to TRBJ2-7, with 8 bases matching TRBD2. This CDR3 comprises 16 residues. CDR1 is MDHEN, CDR2 SYDVKM, per germline. The V and J ends lost 4 bases and 0 bases, in that order; junction bases with no gene match: 8. The CDR3 is CASSSRGGPNSYEQYF. The DNA for the CDR3 is TGTGCCAGCAGTTCCCGGGGGGGCCCTAACTCCTACGAGCAGTACTTC. Looking up the rest from reference TRBV28 and TRBJ2-7 gives the full variable domain: DVKVTQSSRYLVKRTGEKVFLECVQDMDHENMFWYRQDPGLGLRLIYFSYDVKMKEKGDIPEGYSVSREKKERFSLILESASTNQTSMYLCASSSRGGPNSYEQYFGPGTRLTVT.

The chain has TRBV5-4 and TRBJ2-2; 11 nucleotides line up with TRBD2. This CDR3 has 16 residues. The junction had 8 bases not matched to a gene; V was cut back by 4 bases and J by 6 bases. The germline V gene has CDR1 SGHNT and CDR2 YYREEE (reference sequence). CDR3 region: CASSPRLAGLAGELFF. In DNA, the CDR3 is TGTGCCAGCAGCCCACGACTAGCGGGACTTGCCGGGGAGCTGTTTTTT.

The rearrangement joins TRBV7-2 to TRBJ2-4; D might be TRBD2 (5 bases). Trimming shortened V by 6 bases and J by 5 bases, and 11 bases separated the two germline ends. Germline CDR1 reads SGHTA; CDR2 reads FQGNSA. This CDR3 contains 13 residues. As DNA, the CDR3 is TGTGCCAGCAGGTGGGGAGAGGAAAACATTCAGTACTTC. Amino acid sequence: CASRWGEENIQYF.

The chain is built from TRBV6-5 and TRBJ2-5; 8 bases are a match to TRBD2. The J segment lost 4 bases and the V segment lost 7 bases, leaving 11 bases of the junction unmatched. The CDR3 spans 15 residues. Germline V gene sequence: CDR1 MNHEY, CDR2 SVGAGI. CDR3 DNA sequence: TGTGCCAGCACCCGGTGGAGCGGGGGAGCAGAGACCCAGTACTTC. This encodes CASTRWSGGAETQYF.

This clone was picked up one time. The chain has TRBV15 and TRBJ2-1; D is ambiguous. Looked up from germline, CDR1 is LNHNV and CDR2 is YYDKDF (reference sequence). Trimming removed 0 bases at V and 6 bases at J, with 12 bases between. The CDR3 is made up of 15 amino acids. The CDR3 loop reads CATSRDRVSSNEQFF. The CDR3 DNA sequence: TGTGCCACCAGCAGAGATCGGGTCAGTTCCAATGAGCAGTTCTTC.

This clone was counted a few times. V gene TRBV6-1 combines with J gene TRBJ2-7; possibly TRBD1 for D (5 bases). The CDR3 consists of 12 residues. Per germline, CDR1 MNHNS and CDR2 SASEGT. Deletions cut 2 bases from V and 3 bases from J, with 5 bases between. Written as DNA, the CDR3 is TGTGCCAGCAGTGAACAGGGCTACGAGCAGTACTTC. This gives the protein CASSEQGYEQYF.

The chain joins TRBV28 to TRBJ2-1, with TRBD2 identical over 11 bases. The CDR3 covers 15 residues. The V gene's germline CDR1 is MDHEN and CDR2 SYDVKM. V shed 5 bases, J shed 9 bases, and the junction held 9 bases outside the gene matches. The CDR3 spells CASSPGTSGLSEQFF. CDR3 nucleotides: TGTGCCAGCAGTCCGGGGACTAGCGGTCTTAGTGAGCAGTTCTTC.

V and J are TRBV10-2 and TRBJ2-7; possibly TRBD1 for D (5 bases). The CDR3 contains 14 residues. V lost 7 bases and J 3 bases, leaving 16 bases between the germline ends. The germline V gene has CDR1 WSHSY and CDR2 SAAADI. As DNA, the CDR3 is TGCGCCAGCAACAATAAGGGGCCATACTACGAGCAGTACTTC. It is translated as CASNNKGPYYEQYF.

The chain combines TRBV5-1 with TRBJ1-4, with a weak D call TRBD1 (5 bases). V lost 3 bases, J lost 5 bases, and 11 bases lay in between. Germline values: CDR1 SGHRS, CDR2 YFSETQ. The CDR3 has 14 residues. This CDR3 is CASSSAGVNEKLFF. The CDR3 region has the DNA TGCGCCAGCAGCTCAGCGGGGGTCAATGAAAAACTGTTTTTT.

V usage is TRBV7-9 and J usage is TRBJ1-6, with D maybe TRBD1 (5 bases). This CDR3 has 14 amino acids. CDR1 and CDR2 from the germline V gene are SEHNR and FQNEAQ (reference sequence). Trimming cost V 10 bases and J 8 bases, with 18 bases left between them. The CDR3, as DNA: TGTGCCAATTCAAACAGGCCTTATTATTCACCCCTCCACTTT. Translation gives CANSNRPYYSPLHF.

The V and J genes are TRBV4-3 and TRBJ1-1, with D possibly TRBD1 on 6 matching bases. This CDR3 is built from 15 residues. Per germline, CDR1 LGHNA and CDR2 YSLEER. The ends were cut back, 1 base at V and 10 bases at J, with 19 bases in the middle. This CDR3 reads CASSQAVNTQGRAFF. CDR3 nucleotide sequence: TGCGCCAGCAGCCAAGCCGTGAACACTCAGGGGCGAGCTTTCTTT.

The CDR3 reads CASSLTSGDYEQYF. As DNA, the CDR3 is TGTGCCAGCAGCTTAACTAGCGGGGACTACGAGCAGTACTTC. This sequence joins TRBV11-1 and TRBJ2-7; 10 nucleotides match TRBD2. Germline V gene data show CDR1 as SGHAT and CDR2 as FQDESV (reference sequence). The J segment lost 3 bases and the V segment lost 2 bases, leaving 1 base of the junction unmatched. This CDR3 is built from 14 residues.

The chain carries TRBV24-1 and TRBJ2-2; D is uncertain. Trimming took 4 bases from V and 4 from J, leaving 6 bases between them. CDR1 KGHDR and CDR2 SFDVKD come from the germline V gene. The CDR3 has 13 residues. The CDR3: CATSDLTTGELFF. The CDR3, as DNA: TGTGCCACCAGTGACCTAACCACCGGGGAGCTGTTTTTT.

The DNA of the CDR3 is TGCAGCGTCACGAGGGCTAGCGGGGGGAGGAATGAGCAGTTCTTC. Its protein is CSVTRASGGRNEQFF. V gene TRBV29-1 combines with J gene TRBJ2-1; 11 positions agree with TRBD2. The trim removed 6 bases at V and 7 bases at J, leaving 11 bases unmatched. CDR3 length equals 15 residues. Germline V gene sequence: CDR1 SQVTM, CDR2 ANQGSEA.

The V call is TRBV18, the J call TRBJ2-2; TRBD1 matches at 9 bases. V lost 1 base, J lost 7 bases, and 4 bases stayed unmatched. The CDR3 consists of 15 residues. Germline V lookup: CDR1 KGHSH, CDR2 LQKENI. CDR3 loop: CASSPRQGGDGELFF. CDR3 in DNA: TGTGCCAGCTCACCACGACAGGGGGGCGACGGGGAGCTGTTTTTT.

A remark on this clone: Different DNA sequences within this sample yield the same CDR3. The genes are TRBV19 and TRBJ1-6; D gene uncertain. CDR3 size: 14 residues. Trimming removed 0 bases at V and 7 bases at J, with 7 bases between. Per germline, CDR1 LNHDA and CDR2 SQIVND (reference sequence). In DNA, the CDR3 is TGTGCCAGTAGTATAGACAGAGGAAATTCACCCCTCCACTTT. This translates into CASSIDRGNSPLHF.

A remark on this clone: Its ends do not fully match the called genes, so a read error is possible. The rearrangement joins TRBV11-1 to TRBJ2-2; TRBD2 agrees at 9 bases. The length of the CDR3 is 14 residues. Germline V gene lookup returns CDR1 SGHAT and CDR2 FQDESV (reference sequence). CDR3 loop: CASSLAGQGGELFF. The CDR3 region has the DNA TGTGCCAGCAGCCTAGCGGGACAAGGTGGGGAGCTGTTTTTT.

The V and J genes are TRBV27 and TRBJ1-1, with 9 bases that match TRBD1. Germline V CDR1 and CDR2: MNHEY, SMNVEV (reference sequence). CDR3 length equals 14 residues. The V gene end was trimmed by 5 bases and the J gene end by 5 bases; junction bases not matched to a gene: 6. The DNA for the CDR3 is TGTGCCAGCAGTCTACAGGGGGCCGTGACTGAAGCTTTCTTT. Residues: CASSLQGAVTEAFF.

The chain links TRBV5-4 to TRBJ1-1; no clear D gene. The CDR3 has 13 residues. Germline lookup yields CDR1 SGHNT and CDR2 YYREEE (reference sequence). The ends were cut back, 3 bases at V and 4 bases at J, with 10 bases in the middle. Here the CDR3 reads CASSSGTGTEAFF. DNA of the CDR3: TGTGCCAGCAGCTCGGGAACGGGCACTGAAGCTTTCTTT.